These T cell receptor beta chains were read from a single sample in a study of T cell responses to AZD1222 COVID-19 vaccine. Using immunoSEQ multiplex PCR, the repertoire was profiled, and TCRdb retains in-frame clones only, with some absent. The sample has around 97,000 clones, 91% seen once. The sample was peripheral blood, taken on day 0 of AZD1222 vaccination. The receptors shown here come from an adult in good health. The CDR3 runs from the conserved cysteine through the conserved F or W.

V	J	CDR3
TRBV18	TRBJ2-7	CASSPGQGGEQYF
TRBV7-3	TRBJ2-1	CASSLVGPNPYNEQFF
TRBV10-2	TRBJ1-5	CASTAGTADGAQHF
TRBV7-9	TRBJ2-3	CASSLGRGLATDTQYF
TRBV5-1	TRBJ2-7	CASSLVAGVYEQYF
TRBV27	TRBJ2-1	CASSFSGRNNEQFF
TRBV7-8	TRBJ1-2	CASSRNRTGGLSGTF
TRBV7-6	TRBJ2-1	CASSLVWYNEQFF
TRBV5-8	TRBJ1-2	CASSLLADDYGYTF
TRBV6-2/TRBV6-3	TRBJ2-3	CASSYGGRRSTDTQYF
TRBV6-1	TRBJ1-5	CASSERPGQGAQPQHF
TRBV10-3	TRBJ2-1	CAISGTGINEQFF
TRBV5-8	TRBJ1-5	CASSGGGAGQPQHF
TRBV18	TRBJ1-5	CASSRTENSNQPQHF
TRBV18	TRBJ2-5	CASSLITGKETQYF
TRBV7-8	TRBJ2-1	CASSSARLRNEQFF
TRBV6-5	TRBJ1-4	CASSYNRDEKLFF
TRBV19	TRBJ1-5	CASSMDRASNQPQHF